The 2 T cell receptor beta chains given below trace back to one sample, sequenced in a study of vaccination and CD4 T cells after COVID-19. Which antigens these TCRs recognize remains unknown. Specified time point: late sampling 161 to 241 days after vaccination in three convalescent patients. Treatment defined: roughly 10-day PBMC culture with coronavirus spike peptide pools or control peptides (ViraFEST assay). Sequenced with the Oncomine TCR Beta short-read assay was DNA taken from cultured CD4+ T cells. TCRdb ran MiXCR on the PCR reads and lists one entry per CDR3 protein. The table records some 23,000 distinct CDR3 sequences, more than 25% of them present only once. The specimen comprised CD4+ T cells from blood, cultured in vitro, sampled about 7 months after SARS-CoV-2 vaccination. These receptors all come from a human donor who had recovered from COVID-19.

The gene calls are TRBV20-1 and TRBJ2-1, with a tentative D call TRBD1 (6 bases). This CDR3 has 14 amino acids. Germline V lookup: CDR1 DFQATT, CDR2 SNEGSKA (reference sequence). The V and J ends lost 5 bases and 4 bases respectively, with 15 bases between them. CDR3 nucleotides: TGCAGTGCTGTGACAGTCAGGGGTTACAATGAGCAGTTCTTC. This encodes CSAVTVRGYNEQFF.

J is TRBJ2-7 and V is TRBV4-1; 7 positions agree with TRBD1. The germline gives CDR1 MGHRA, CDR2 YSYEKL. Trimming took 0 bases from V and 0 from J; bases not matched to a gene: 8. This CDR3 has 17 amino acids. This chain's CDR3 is CASSQEIGGGHSYEQYF. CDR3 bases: TGCGCCAGCAGCCAAGAAATAGGGGGCGGACACTCCTACGAGCAGTACTTC.